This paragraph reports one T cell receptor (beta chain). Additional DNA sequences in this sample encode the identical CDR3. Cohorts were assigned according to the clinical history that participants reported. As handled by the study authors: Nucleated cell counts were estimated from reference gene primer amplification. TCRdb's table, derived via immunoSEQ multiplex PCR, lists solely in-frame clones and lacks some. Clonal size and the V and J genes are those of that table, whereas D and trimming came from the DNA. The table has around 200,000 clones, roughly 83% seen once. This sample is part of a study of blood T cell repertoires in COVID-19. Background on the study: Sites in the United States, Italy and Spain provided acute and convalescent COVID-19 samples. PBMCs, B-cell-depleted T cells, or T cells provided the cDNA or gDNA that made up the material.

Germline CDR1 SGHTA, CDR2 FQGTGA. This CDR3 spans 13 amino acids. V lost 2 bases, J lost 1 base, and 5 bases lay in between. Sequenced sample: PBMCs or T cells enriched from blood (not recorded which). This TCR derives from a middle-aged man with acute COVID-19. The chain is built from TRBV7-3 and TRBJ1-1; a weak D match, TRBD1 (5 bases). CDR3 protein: CASSLQGNTEAFF. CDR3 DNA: TGTGCCAGCAGCTTACAGGGGAACACTGAAGCTTTCTTT.